Below, 25 T cell receptor beta chains from the same sample are listed, as sequenced in a study of T cell responses to AZD1222 COVID-19 vaccine. Clones were read by immunoSEQ multiplex PCR, and TCRdb kept only the in-frame ones, dropping some. The sample carries some 170,000 clones, 92% recorded once. Sequenced material: peripheral blood, taken on day 0 of MenACWY control vaccination. The receptors here all came from an adult in good health.

The rearrangement links TRBV19 to TRBJ2-7; D possibly uses TRBD1 or TRBD2 (7 bases each). The CDR3 extends over 11 amino acids. V was shortened by 10 bases and J by 6 bases, with 13 bases between the two germline ends. Germline values: CDR1 LNHDA, CDR2 SQIVND (reference sequence). The CDR3 DNA is TGTGCCACCAGGGGGGGGACCGAGCAGTACTTC. Its protein product is CATRGGTEQYF. Full variable domain (rest looked up from reference TRBV19 and TRBJ2-7): DGGITQSPKYLFRKEGQNVTLSCEQNLNHDAMYWYRQDPGQGLRLIYYSQIVNDFQKGDIAEGYSVSREKKESFPLTVTSAQKNPTAFYLCATRGGTEQYFGPGTRLTVT.

This sequence joins TRBV7-2 and TRBJ2-3, with TRBD2 identical over 13 bases. V was clipped by 6 bases and J by 2 bases; unmatched bases: 11. CDR3 length: 18 amino acids. The germline CDR1 and CDR2 sequences are SGHTA and FQGNSA. CDR3 sequence: CASRGGTSGKPPTDTQYF. The CDR3 DNA reads as TGTGCCAGCAGAGGCGGGACTAGCGGGAAACCTCCCACAGATACGCAGTATTTT.

V is TRBV27 and J is TRBJ2-7, with 8 bases aligning to TRBD1. The CDR3 sequence is 14 residues long. CDR1 is MNHEY, CDR2 SMNVEV, per germline (reference sequence). The V and J ends lost 5 bases and 3 bases, in that order; junction bases with no gene match: 6. CDR3 DNA: TGTGCCAGCAGTCCAAGGGGGACAGGCTACGAGCAGTACTTC. Translating gives CASSPRGTGYEQYF.

The chain couples TRBV12-5 to TRBJ2-3; 11 bases align to TRBD2. CDR1 and CDR2 from the germline V gene are LGHNT and FRNRAP. The CDR3 covers 17 residues. The junction had 13 bases not matched to a gene; V was cut back by 4 bases and J by 7 bases. The CDR3 nucleotides are TGTGCTAGTGGTTCAGGACTAGCGGGCCTGCCATCTCATACGCAGTATTTT. Residues: CASGSGLAGLPSHTQYF.

The chain employs TRBV10-3 and TRBJ2-3; D ambiguous. CDR1 and CDR2 (germline): ENHRY, SYGVKD. Trimming took off 0 bases at V and 2 bases at J, with 15 bases between the two ends. The CDR3 loop spans 17 amino acids. The CDR3, as DNA: TGTGCCATCAGTGAGTCGAAGGGTCCCACTTTCACAGATACGCAGTATTTT. Translation gives CAISESKGPTFTDTQYF.

The chain uses TRBV19 and TRBJ1-4; D gene ambiguous. Trimming took off 3 bases at V and 0 bases at J, with 8 bases between the two ends. The CDR3 runs to 15 residues. Per germline, CDR1 LNHDA and CDR2 SQIVND (reference sequence). The CDR3 nucleotides are TGTGCCAGTAGTATGGCAGAAGCAACTAATGAAAAACTGTTTTTT. It yields the protein CASSMAEATNEKLFF.

The V and J genes are TRBV21-1 and TRBJ1-4; TRBD1 is the table's D call and was not checked against the DNA. TRBV21-1 represents a pseudogene. This CDR3 region has 16 residues. The CDR3 region has the DNA TGTGCCAGCAGCAAAGGGGACAGGGGGCGGGAAGAAAAACTGTTTTTT. This translates into CASSKGDRGREEKLFF.

The chain carries TRBV10-3 and TRBJ1-5; 9 nucleotides line up with TRBD1. The length of the CDR3 is 15 residues. V lost 6 bases and J lost 6; bases outside the gene matches: 9. The germline V gene encodes CDR1 ENHRY and CDR2 SYGVKD. The CDR3 region is CAIRAGTGYGQPQHF. The CDR3 DNA reads as TGTGCCATCAGGGCCGGGACAGGGTACGGTCAGCCCCAGCATTTT.

The chain uses TRBV5-5 and TRBJ1-4, with a possible D match to TRBD1 (6 bases). Trimming took 1 base from V and 7 from J, leaving 17 bases between them. Germline values: CDR1 SGHKS, CDR2 YYEKEE (reference sequence). This CDR3 region has 16 residues. CDR3 amino acids: CASSLWGPRVTEKLFF. DNA of the CDR3: TGTGCCAGCAGCTTGTGGGGGCCGAGGGTTACTGAAAAACTGTTTTTT.

This chain connects TRBV19 to TRBJ2-1, with D perhaps TRBD1 or TRBD2 (7 bases each). The CDR3 spans 16 residues. The germline V gene encodes CDR1 LNHDA and CDR2 SQIVND (reference sequence). The ends were cut back, 7 bases at V and 9 bases at J, with 25 bases in the middle. The CDR3 region has the DNA TGTGCCAGTACCAGCCCAGGGGGGGGCGGGATAGGTGAGCAGTTCTTC. It specifies CASTSPGGGGIGEQFF.

V gene TRBV3-1 (or the pseudogene TRBV3-2) combines with J gene TRBJ2-3; TRBD2 might be the D (5 bases). V gave up 7 bases and J gave up 4 bases, with 12 bases separating them. The CDR3 sequence is 13 residues long. CDR1 and CDR2 from the germline V gene are LGHDT and YNNKEL (reference sequence). CDR3 protein: CASMASRADTQYF. CDR3 DNA sequence: TGTGCCAGCATGGCTAGCCGTGCAGATACGCAGTATTTT.

The chain is built from TRBV7-9 and TRBJ2-2, with 9 nucleotides matching TRBD1. This CDR3 is built from 15 residues. After removal of 5 bases from V and 4 bases from J, the junction contained 5 bases not matched to a gene. In germline, CDR1 is SEHNR, CDR2 FQNEAQ (reference sequence). CDR3 bases: TGTGCCAGCAGCCTGGACAGGGGCGCCACCGGGGAGCTGTTTTTT. It yields the protein CASSLDRGATGELFF.

This clone was observed a single time. The chain links TRBV7-9 to TRBJ2-5, with TRBD2 as a possible D gene (6 bases). Trimming took off 5 bases at V and 5 bases at J, with 15 bases between the two ends. From germline, CDR1 is SEHNR and CDR2 FQNEAQ (reference sequence). This CDR3 comprises 14 residues. In nucleotides, the CDR3 is TGTGCCAGCAGCAACAGCCGGGAGCGGGAGACCCAGTACTTC. Protein: CASSNSRERETQYF.

The J gene is TRBJ1-1, the V gene TRBV5-6; possible D gene TRBD1, 6 bases. Germline V gene data show CDR1 as SGHDT and CDR2 as YYEEEE. The CDR3 length is 13 residues. The V gene lost 4 bases and the J gene lost 1 base, with 8 bases spanning the gap. The CDR3 bases are TGTGCCAGCAGCAGGGACAAGAACACTGAAGCTTTCTTT. This codes for CASSRDKNTEAFF.

The count of this clone is one. This chain connects TRBV30 to TRBJ1-2; D perhaps matches TRBD1 (6 bases). CDR1 GTSNPN and CDR2 SVGIG come from the germline V gene (reference sequence). The CDR3 length is 13 residues. Between the trimmed V and J ends, which lost 2 bases and 7 bases, there was a span of 14 bases. The CDR3 DNA is TGTGCCTGGAGTTCAAAGGGGGTCTCTGGCTACACCTTC. It specifies CAWSSKGVSGYTF.

CDR3 DNA sequence: TGTGCCAGCAGGGGAATGGGACCGACAGGGGTAGTAGCTTTCTTT. This gives the protein CASRGMGPTGVVAFF. The chain links TRBV7-2 to TRBJ1-1, with TRBD1 matching 8 bases. V gave up 6 bases and J gave up 10 bases; unmatched junction bases: 16. CDR3 length: 15 residues. Germline values: CDR1 SGHTA, CDR2 FQGNSA.

This chain connects TRBV24-1 to TRBJ2-7, with TRBD1 identical over 10 bases. V lost 3 bases to trimming and J lost 6 bases; unmatched junction nucleotides: 7. Germline loops: CDR1 KGHDR, CDR2 SFDVKD. The CDR3 spans 15 residues. In nucleotides, the CDR3 is TGTGCCACCAGTGATGGGGGACAGGGGTCGGGCGAGCAGTACTTC. Protein: CATSDGGQGSGEQYF.

This chain uses TRBV4-3 with TRBJ1-2, with a possible D match to TRBD1 (6 bases). This CDR3 has 17 amino acids. Germline-derived CDR1 and CDR2 are LGHNA and YSLEER. Trimming pared 0 bases from V and 6 bases from J, leaving 20 bases between. The chain's CDR3 is CASSQEIGGGARDGYTF. Written as DNA, the CDR3 is TGCGCCAGCAGCCAAGAGATCGGCGGGGGCGCCCGGGATGGCTACACCTTC.

V gene TRBV19 combines with J gene TRBJ1-2; TRBD1 matches at 7 bases. This CDR3 comprises 15 residues. Losses at the gene ends were 0 bases for V and 4 bases for J; bases not matched to a gene: 5. CDR1 is LNHDA, CDR2 SQIVND, per germline (reference sequence). The CDR3 coding sequence is TGTGCCAGTAGTATAGATGGGACAGCCTTCTATGGCTACACCTTC. It yields the protein CASSIDGTAFYGYTF.

This chain links TRBV27 with TRBJ2-7; 8 bases agree with TRBD1. The V and J ends lost 4 bases and 7 bases, in that order; junction bases with no gene match: 9. Germline values: CDR1 MNHEY, CDR2 SMNVEV (reference sequence). The CDR3 covers 14 residues. This chain's CDR3 is CASSSLLRDREQYF. CDR3 coding DNA: TGTGCCAGCAGTTCCCTCCTCCGGGACAGGGAGCAGTACTTC.

The chain carries TRBV11-3 and TRBJ2-7; the D is unclear. This CDR3 is built from 16 residues. Germline-derived CDR1 and CDR2 are SGHNT and YENEEA. Trimming took off 5 bases at V and 0 bases at J, with 17 bases between the two ends. Written as DNA, the CDR3 is TGTGCCAGCAGCCCGGGTGGGTGGTTCTCCTCCTACGAGCAGTACTTC. This sequence encodes CASSPGGWFSSYEQYF.

The rearrangement links TRBV6-5 to TRBJ1-2, with 11 bases that match TRBD1. CDR1 and CDR2 (germline): MNHEY, SVGAGI. CDR3 size: 14 residues. J was trimmed by 3 bases and V by 6 bases; bases with no gene match: 3. The CDR3 DNA is TGTGCCAGCAGCGGACAGGGGGCCCACTATGGCTACACCTTC. Translation: CASSGQGAHYGYTF.

The V call is TRBV4-2, the J call TRBJ2-1, with 12 positions matching TRBD2. V gave up 3 bases and J gave up 11 bases; unmatched junction bases: 14. This CDR3 has 17 amino acids. Germline CDR1 is LGHNA and CDR2 is YNFKEQ. CDR3 protein: CASSQGRTGLAGRQQFF. The CDR3 coding sequence is TGTGCCAGCAGCCAGGGCAGGACGGGACTAGCGGGCCGCCAGCAGTTCTTC.

V usage is TRBV6-4 and J usage is TRBJ2-1; 14 nucleotides align to TRBD2. There are 15 residues in the CDR3. In germline, CDR1 is MRHNA, CDR2 SNTAGT. Trimming took 6 bases from V and 9 from J; bases not matched to a gene: 7. CDR3 sequence (DNA): TGTGCCAGCAGAGGGACTAGCGGGAGCCAGGGTGAGCAGTTCTTC. This sequence encodes CASRGTSGSQGEQFF.

The chain links TRBV9 to TRBJ1-2; perhaps TRBD1 as D (5 bases). Trimming took off 0 bases at V and 6 bases at J, with 15 bases between the two ends. CDR3 size: 15 residues. Germline CDR1 reads SGDLS; CDR2 reads YYNGEE. DNA of the CDR3: TGTGCCAGCAGCGTAGAGACCAGGGAGGGAGATGGCTACACCTTC. It is translated as CASSVETREGDGYTF.